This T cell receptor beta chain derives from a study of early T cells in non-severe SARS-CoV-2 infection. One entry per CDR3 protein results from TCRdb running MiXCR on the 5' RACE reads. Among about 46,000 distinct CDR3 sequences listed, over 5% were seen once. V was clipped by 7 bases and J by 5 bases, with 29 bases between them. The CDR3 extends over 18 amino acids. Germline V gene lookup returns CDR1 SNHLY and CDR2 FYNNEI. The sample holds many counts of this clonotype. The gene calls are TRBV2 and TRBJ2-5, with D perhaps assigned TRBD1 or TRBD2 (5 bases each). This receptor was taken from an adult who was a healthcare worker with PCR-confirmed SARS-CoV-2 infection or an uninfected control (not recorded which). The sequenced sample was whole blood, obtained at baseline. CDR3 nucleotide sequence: TGTGCCAGCAACAGCGATGTACGGGACGCCGTTTTTTGGGAGACCCAGTACTTC. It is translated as CASNSDVRDAVFWETQYF.